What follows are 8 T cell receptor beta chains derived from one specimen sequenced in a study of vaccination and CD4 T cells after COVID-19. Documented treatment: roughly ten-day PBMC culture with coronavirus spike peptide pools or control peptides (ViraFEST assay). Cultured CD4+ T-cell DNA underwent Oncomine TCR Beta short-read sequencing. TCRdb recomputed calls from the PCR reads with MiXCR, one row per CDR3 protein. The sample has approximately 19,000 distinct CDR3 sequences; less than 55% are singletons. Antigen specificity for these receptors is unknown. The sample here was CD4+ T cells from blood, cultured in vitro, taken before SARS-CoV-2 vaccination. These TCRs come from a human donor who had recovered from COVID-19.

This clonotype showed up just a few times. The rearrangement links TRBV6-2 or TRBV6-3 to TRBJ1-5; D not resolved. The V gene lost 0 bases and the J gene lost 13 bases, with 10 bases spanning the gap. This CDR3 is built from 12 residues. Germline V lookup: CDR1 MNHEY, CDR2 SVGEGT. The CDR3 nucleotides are TGTGCCAGCAGTTACTCGGGCGTCGGGCAGCATTTT. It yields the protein CASSYSGVGQHF.

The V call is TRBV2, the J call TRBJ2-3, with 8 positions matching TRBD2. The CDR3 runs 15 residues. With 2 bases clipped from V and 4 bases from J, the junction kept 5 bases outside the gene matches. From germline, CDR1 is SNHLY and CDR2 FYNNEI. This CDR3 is CASSESGSYPDTQYF. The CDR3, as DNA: TGTGCCAGCAGTGAAAGCGGGAGTTACCCAGATACGCAGTATTTT.

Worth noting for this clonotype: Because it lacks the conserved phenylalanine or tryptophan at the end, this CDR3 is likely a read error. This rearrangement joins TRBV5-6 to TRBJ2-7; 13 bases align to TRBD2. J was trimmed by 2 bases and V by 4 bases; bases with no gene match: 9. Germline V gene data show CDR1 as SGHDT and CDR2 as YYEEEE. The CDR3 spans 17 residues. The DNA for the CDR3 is TGTGCCAGCAGCCCAGGGGTGGGACTAGCGGGAACCTACGAGCAGTACTTG. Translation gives CASSPGVGLAGTYEQYL.

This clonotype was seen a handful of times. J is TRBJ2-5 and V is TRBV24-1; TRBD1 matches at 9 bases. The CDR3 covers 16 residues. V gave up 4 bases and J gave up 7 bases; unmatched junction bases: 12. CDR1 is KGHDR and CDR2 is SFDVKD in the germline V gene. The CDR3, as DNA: TGTGCCACCAGTGACCAGGGACAGGGTCACCCGGGGACCCAGTACTTC. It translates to CATSDQGQGHPGTQYF.

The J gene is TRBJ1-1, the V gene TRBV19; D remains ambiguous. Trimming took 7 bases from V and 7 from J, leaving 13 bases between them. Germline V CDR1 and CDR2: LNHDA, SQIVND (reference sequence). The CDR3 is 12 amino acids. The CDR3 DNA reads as TGTGCCAGTACAGACCGAAAAAGTGAAGCTTTCTTT. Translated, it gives CASTDRKSEAFF.

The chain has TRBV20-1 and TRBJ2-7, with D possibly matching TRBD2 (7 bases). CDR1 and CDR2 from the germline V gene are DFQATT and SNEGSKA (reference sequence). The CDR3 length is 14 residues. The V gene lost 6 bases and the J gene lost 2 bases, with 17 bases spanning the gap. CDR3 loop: CSATQGGGAYEQYF. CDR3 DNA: TGCAGTGCGACCCAGGGCGGGGGCGCCTACGAGCAGTACTTC.

The CDR3 DNA reads TGTGCCAGCTGGACAGGGGAGAATTATCAGCCCCAGCATTTT. Protein sequence: CASWTGENYQPQHF. The V call is TRBV10-3, the J call TRBJ1-5; 9 positions agree with TRBD1. This CDR3 has 14 residues. After removal of 10 bases from V and 5 bases from J, the junction contained 9 bases not matched to a gene. Per the germline V gene, CDR1 is ENHRY and CDR2 is SYGVKD.

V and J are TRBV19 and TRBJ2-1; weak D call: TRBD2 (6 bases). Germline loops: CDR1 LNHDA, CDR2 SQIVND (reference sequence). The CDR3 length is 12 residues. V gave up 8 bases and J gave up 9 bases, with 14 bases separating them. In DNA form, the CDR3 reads TGTGCCAGTGGAGGGAACGGGGCTGAGCAGTTCTTC. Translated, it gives CASGGNGAEQFF.